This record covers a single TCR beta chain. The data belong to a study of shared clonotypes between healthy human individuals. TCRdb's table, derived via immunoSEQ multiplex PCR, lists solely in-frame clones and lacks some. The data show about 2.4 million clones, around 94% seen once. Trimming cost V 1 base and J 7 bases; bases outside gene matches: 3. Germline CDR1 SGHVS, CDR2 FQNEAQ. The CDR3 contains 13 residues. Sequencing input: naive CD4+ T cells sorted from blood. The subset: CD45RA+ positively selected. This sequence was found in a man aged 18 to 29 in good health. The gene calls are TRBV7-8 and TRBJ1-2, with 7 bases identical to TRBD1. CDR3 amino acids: CASSLERGLGYTF. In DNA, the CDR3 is TGTGCCAGCAGCTTAGAGAGGGGGCTTGGCTACACCTTC.